The 31 T cell receptor beta chains in this list originate from one sample, sequenced in a study of T-cell reconstitution after alpha-beta-depleted transplantation in children. TCRbeta library preparation incorporated unique molecular identifiers. MiXCR was run by TCRdb on the PCR reads, yielding one entry per CDR3 protein. The table records nearly 20,000 distinct CDR3 sequences, 13% of them present only once. The starting material was PBMCs, mostly from graft donor cells, obtained 60 days after TCRalphabeta/CD19-depleted stem cell transplant. The receptor source for this set is a female patient aged 2-10 years who had a stem cell transplant for congenital amegakaryocytic thrombocytopenia, so the T cells may come from the graft donor.

This clonotype was detected ten times or more. Germline is not matched at one junction end, which may reflect a read error. The CDR3 region is CASSPPSGSSDNEQFF. DNA for the CDR3: TGTGCCAGCTCACCTCCTAGCGGGAGCTCCGACAATGAGCAGTTCTTC. This chain joins TRBV18 and TRBJ2-1; 10 nucleotides line up with TRBD2. The germline V gene has CDR1 KGHSH and CDR2 LQKENI. CDR3 length: 16 residues.

This clonotype has at least ten counts. The chain carries TRBV29-1 and TRBJ2-3; D might be TRBD1 (6 bases). Germline CDR1 is SQVTM and CDR2 is ANQGSEA. V was trimmed by 6 bases and J by 0 bases, leaving 16 bases between them. The CDR3 length is 15 residues. The CDR3 here is CSVGLRDISTDTQYF. The CDR3 nucleotides are TGCAGCGTCGGCCTCCGGGACATCAGCACAGATACGCAGTATTTT.

This clonotype was found many times. The DNA for the CDR3 is TGCAGTGCTAGAGGCCCAACTAGCGGGAGTGCTGAGACCCAGTACTTC. Its translation: CSARGPTSGSAETQYF. This chain connects TRBV20-1 to TRBJ2-5, with 11 bases matching TRBD2. Germline-derived CDR1 and CDR2 are DFQATT and SNEGSKA (reference sequence). This CDR3 is 16 amino acids long. The ends lost 1 base at V and 5 bases at J; junction bases unmatched: 9.

The rearrangement uses TRBV18 and TRBJ2-1; D not certain. V gave up 4 bases and J gave up 8 bases, with 21 bases separating them. The CDR3 is 16 residues long. Germline assignment: CDR1 KGHSH and CDR2 LQKENI. The CDR3 region is CASSLRTPLARDEQFF. CDR3 coding DNA: TGTGCCAGCTCACTCCGGACCCCACTCGCGCGCGATGAGCAGTTCTTC. Combining the CDR3 with reference TRBV18 and TRBJ2-1 gives the whole variable domain NAGVMQNPRHLVRRRGQEARLRCSPMKGHSHVYWYRQLPEEGLKFMVYLQKENIIDESGMPKERFSAEFPKEGPSILRIQQVVRGDSAAYFCASSLRTPLARDEQFFGPGTRLTVL.

This clonotype showed up many times. The chain combines TRBV6-5 with TRBJ2-1; TRBD1 aligns across 9 bases. Germline-derived CDR1 and CDR2 are MNHEY and SVGAGI. The CDR3 covers 12 residues. Germline trimming cut 11 bases from V and 6 bases from J; bases unmatched to any gene: 5. In DNA, the CDR3 is TGTGCCGGGGACAGGGCGAGCAATGAGCAGTTCTTC. It is translated as CAGDRASNEQFF.

This clonotype was seen many times. This rearrangement joins TRBV18 to TRBJ2-7, with 10 positions matching TRBD2. V was pared by 3 bases and J by 0 bases, with 5 bases of the junction left unmatched. Looked up from germline, CDR1 is KGHSH and CDR2 is LQKENI. The CDR3 is 16 amino acids. CDR3 protein: CASSPGLAAGSYEQYF. Here the CDR3 DNA reads TGTGCCAGCTCACCCGGACTAGCGGCCGGCTCCTACGAGCAGTACTTC. The full variable domain, rest sourced from reference TRBV18 and TRBJ2-7, is NAGVMQNPRHLVRRRGQEARLRCSPMKGHSHVYWYRQLPEEGLKFMVYLQKENIIDESGMPKERFSAEFPKEGPSILRIQQVVRGDSAAYFCASSPGLAAGSYEQYFGPGTRLTVT.

This clonotype was picked up many times. The V call is TRBV5-6, the J call TRBJ2-1, with D unclear. V was cut by 0 bases and J by 7 bases, with 2 bases left in between. Looked up from germline, CDR1 is SGHDT and CDR2 is YYEEEE. The CDR3 is made up of 11 amino acids. The CDR3 protein is CASSLDNEQFF. DNA of the CDR3: TGTGCCAGCAGCTTGGATAATGAGCAGTTCTTC.

This clonotype occurred many times. The rearrangement joins TRBV9 to TRBJ2-1; TRBD2 might be the D (6 bases). Germline assignment: CDR1 SGDLS and CDR2 YYNGEE. Deletions cut 5 bases from V and 1 base from J, with 13 bases between. CDR3 length equals 15 residues. CDR3 protein: CASSNGGTSYNEQFF. The CDR3 nucleotides are TGTGCCAGCAGTAATGGAGGGACGTCCTACAATGAGCAGTTCTTC.

This clonotype was seen ten or more times. The chain links TRBV3-1 to TRBJ1-2; perhaps TRBD1 as D (6 bases). The germline CDR1 and CDR2 sequences are LGHDT and YNNKEL (reference sequence). Trimming stripped 5 bases from V and 5 bases from J, with 9 bases between. This CDR3 region has 12 residues. The CDR3 nucleotides are TGTGCCAGCAGCTTTACAGGGTATGGCTACACCTTC. The encoded protein is CASSFTGYGYTF.

This clonotype was observed at least ten times. The chain carries TRBV5-1 and TRBJ2-3, with a weak D call TRBD2 (6 bases). Deletions cut 6 bases from V and 1 base from J, with 12 bases between. Germline V gene lookup returns CDR1 SGHRS and CDR2 YFSETQ. The CDR3 contains 14 residues. The DNA of the CDR3 is TGCGCCAGCAATTGGGCTAGCGGCACAGATACGCAGTATTTT. Protein sequence: CASNWASGTDTQYF.

The chain has TRBV7-9 and TRBJ2-1; 8 bases are shared with TRBD2. The ends lost 4 bases at V and 1 base at J; junction bases unmatched: 6. The CDR3 sequence is 16 residues long. Germline lookup yields CDR1 SEHNR and CDR2 FQNEAQ (reference sequence). In DNA, the CDR3 is TGTGCCAGCAGCTCAGTCAGCGGGAGTTCCTACAATGAGCAGTTCTTC. This sequence encodes CASSSVSGSSYNEQFF.

By proportion, this clonotype is medium-sized. This sequence joins TRBV3-1 and TRBJ2-1; D is possibly TRBD1 or TRBD2 (5 bases each). Germline V gene data show CDR1 as LGHDT and CDR2 as YNNKEL (reference sequence). Trimming stripped 6 bases from V and 10 bases from J, with 22 bases between. The CDR3 contains 15 residues. CDR3 nucleotide sequence: TGTGCCAGCAGTCCCGGGACCCAACAATCCCACGAGCAGTTCTTC. Encoded protein: CASSPGTQQSHEQFF.

This clonotype showed up many times. The CDR3 is CASSRMDGRIYNEQFF. The CDR3 nucleotides are TGTGCCAGCAGCCGGATGGATGGGCGGATTTACAATGAGCAGTTCTTC. This chain links TRBV4-2 with TRBJ2-1; the D is unclear. Between the trimmed V and J ends, which lost 4 bases and 4 bases, there was a span of 17 bases. In germline, CDR1 is LGHNA, CDR2 YNFKEQ. The CDR3 consists of 16 residues.

The CDR3 is CASSYSHSGATDTQYF. As DNA, the CDR3 is TGTGCCAGCAGTTACTCCCATAGCGGAGCCACAGATACGCAGTATTTT. The V and J genes are TRBV6-5 and TRBJ2-3, with D perhaps TRBD2 (6 bases). Germline V gene data show CDR1 as MNHEY and CDR2 as SVGAGI. This CDR3 region has 16 residues. With 0 bases removed from V and 2 bases from J, the gap between germline ends came to 12 bases.

This clonotype showed up many times. The J gene is TRBJ2-2, the V gene TRBV15; 7 nucleotides agree with TRBD2. The ends lost 0 bases at V and 0 bases at J; junction bases unmatched: 4. CDR1 and CDR2 from the germline V gene are LNHNV and YYDKDF (reference sequence). The CDR3 is 17 residues long. CDR3 in DNA: TGTGCCACCAGCAGAGATAGGGAGGGCCCGAACACCGGGGAGCTGTTTTTT. Amino acid sequence: CATSRDREGPNTGELFF.

This clonotype was counted at least ten times. The V and J genes are TRBV28 and TRBJ2-7, with a weak D call TRBD2 (6 bases). V was clipped by 7 bases and J by 6 bases, with 16 bases between them. There are 13 residues in the CDR3. Germline V CDR1 and CDR2: MDHEN, SYDVKM. This chain's CDR3 is CASKSLARLEQYF. The CDR3 region has the DNA TGTGCCAGCAAATCGCTAGCGCGGCTCGAGCAGTACTTC.

This clonotype occurred many times. The genes are TRBV2 and TRBJ2-1, with TRBD1 matching over 10 bases. Losses at the gene ends were 4 bases for V and 5 bases for J; bases not matched to a gene: 8. Germline V gene sequence: CDR1 SNHLY, CDR2 FYNNEI. CDR3 length: 16 amino acids. The CDR3 reads CASSARGTGAHNEQFF. CDR3 nucleotides: TGTGCCAGCAGTGCCCGCGGGACAGGGGCCCACAATGAGCAGTTCTTC.

This clonotype occurred many times. The rearrangement joins TRBV5-1 to TRBJ2-1; 13 bases match TRBD2. Germline-derived CDR1 and CDR2 are SGHRS and YFSETQ. The CDR3 is 16 residues long. The V and J ends lost 2 bases and 7 bases, in that order; junction bases with no gene match: 6. This CDR3 reads CASSLSGLAGSNEQFF. The CDR3 DNA reads as TGCGCCAGCAGCTTATCGGGACTAGCGGGAAGTAATGAGCAGTTCTTC.

In this sample, this clonotype turned up many times. In DNA form, the CDR3 reads TGTGCCAGCAGTTTCACGGGGCCCCAAGAGACCCAGTACTTC. Translating it yields CASSFTGPQETQYF. The J gene is TRBJ2-5, the V gene TRBV12-3 or TRBV12-4, with D possibly called TRBD1 or TRBD2 (5 bases each). Trimming shortened V by 3 bases and J by 1 base, and 9 bases separated the two germline ends. This CDR3 is built from 14 residues.

This clonotype was picked up many times. This chain uses TRBV5-6 with TRBJ2-3; 12 positions match TRBD2. The germline gives CDR1 SGHDT, CDR2 YYEEEE. The length of the CDR3 is 16 residues. J was trimmed by 0 bases and V by 2 bases; bases with no gene match: 1. DNA of the CDR3: TGTGCCAGCAGCTTCGGGACTAGCGGGAGCACAGATACGCAGTATTTT. Protein: CASSFGTSGSTDTQYF.

By its share, this clonotype is medium-sized. The V gene is TRBV20-1, the J gene TRBJ2-3, with D possibly TRBD2 on 5 matching bases. Deletions cut 3 bases from V and 2 bases from J, with 21 bases between. Germline lookup yields CDR1 DFQATT and CDR2 SNEGSKA (reference sequence). There are 17 residues in the CDR3. The DNA of the CDR3 is TGCAGTGCTAGCGCTAACCGGGGTGGGCGGTACACAGATACGCAGTATTTT. Encoded protein: CSASANRGGRYTDTQYF.

This clonotype was observed at least ten times. The chain is built from TRBV5-1 and TRBJ2-7; perhaps TRBD2 as D (6 bases). Germline V gives CDR1 SGHRS, CDR2 YFSETQ. The CDR3 runs 16 residues. With 4 bases removed from V and 4 bases from J, the gap between germline ends came to 21 bases. DNA of the CDR3: TGCGCCAGCAGCCCCTTTGAGGCGGGAACCCCATACGAGCAGTACTTC. It is translated as CASSPFEAGTPYEQYF.

This clonotype was found many times. The V gene is TRBV20-1, the J gene TRBJ2-7; TRBD1 matches 10 bases. The V gene end was trimmed by 0 bases and the J gene end by 3 bases; junction bases not matched to a gene: 2. Per the germline V gene, CDR1 is DFQATT and CDR2 is SNEGSKA (reference sequence). The CDR3 spans 14 residues. The DNA of the CDR3 is TGCAGTGCTAGAGAGGGACAGGGGATCTACGAGCAGTACTTC. It specifies CSAREGQGIYEQYF.

This clonotype was recorded at least ten times. The chain links TRBV15 to TRBJ2-7; D possibly corresponds to TRBD1 (6 bases). V lost 2 bases to trimming and J lost 0 bases, with 17 bases between them. CDR3 length: 17 amino acids. Germline V gene lookup returns CDR1 LNHNV and CDR2 YYDKDF (reference sequence). The CDR3 DNA is TGTGCCACCAGCAGACCATTGGGACAAACAAGCTCCTACGAGCAGTACTTC. It is translated as CATSRPLGQTSSYEQYF.

This clonotype occurred many times. The V call is TRBV20-1, the J call TRBJ2-2; D gene uncertain. In germline, CDR1 is DFQATT, CDR2 SNEGSKA (reference sequence). The CDR3 spans 11 residues. CDR3 coding DNA: TGCAAGGGCACCCACACCGGGGAGCTGTTTTTT. It translates to CKGTHTGELFF.

By share, this clonotype ranks as medium-sized. The rearrangement uses TRBV7-9 and TRBJ1-4, with 10 bases that match TRBD1. Germline CDR1 is SEHNR and CDR2 is FQNEAQ (reference sequence). The CDR3 is made up of 15 amino acids. The junction had 10 bases not matched to a gene; V was cut back by 8 bases and J by 7 bases. In DNA form, the CDR3 reads TGTGCCAGCTCCCCTCGACAGGGGGCGCGTGAAAAACTGTTTTTT. As protein: CASSPRQGAREKLFF.

The table lists this clonotype with many counts. The chain uses TRBV6-5 and TRBJ2-2, with 13 bases aligning to TRBD2. The CDR3 is 17 amino acids. Trimming took 8 bases from V and 3 from J; bases not matched to a gene: 9. The germline V gene has CDR1 MNHEY and CDR2 SVGAGI. This chain's CDR3 is CASCRTSGSRYTGELFF. The CDR3 DNA is TGTGCCAGCTGCAGGACTAGCGGGAGTAGGTACACCGGGGAGCTGTTTTTT.

This clonotype is deemed medium-sized. The chain carries TRBV7-2 and TRBJ2-7, with 13 bases lining up with TRBD2. The CDR3 covers 17 residues. Losses at the gene ends were 5 bases for V and 2 bases for J; bases not matched to a gene: 9. Germline CDR1 reads SGHTA; CDR2 reads FQGNSA. In DNA form, the CDR3 reads TGTGCCAGCAGCAGAGCCGGGACTAGCGGGAATACCTACGAGCAGTACTTC. It yields the protein CASSRAGTSGNTYEQYF.

The gene calls are TRBV18 and TRBJ1-1; no firm D call. The CDR3 length is 12 residues. Germline lookup yields CDR1 KGHSH and CDR2 LQKENI. Trimming left V 3 bases short and J 0 bases short, with 2 bases between. The CDR3 DNA follows: TGTGCCAGCTCACCTATGAACACTGAAGCTTTCTTT. Protein: CASSPMNTEAFF.

This clonotype is classed as medium-sized. This rearrangement joins TRBV20-1 to TRBJ2-3, with 8 nucleotides matching TRBD2. V shed 6 bases, J shed 3 bases, and the junction held 11 bases outside the gene matches. The CDR3 consists of 15 residues. Germline assignment: CDR1 DFQATT and CDR2 SNEGSKA (reference sequence). CDR3 sequence reads: CSATGAGGQTDTQYF. The DNA for the CDR3 is TGCAGTGCCACGGGGGCGGGAGGCCAGACAGATACGCAGTATTTT.

This chain joins TRBV29-1 and TRBJ2-3; tentatively, D is TRBD2 (5 bases). Germline V gene lookup returns CDR1 SQVTM and CDR2 ANQGSEA. The ends were cut back, 4 bases at V and 10 bases at J, with 18 bases in the middle. The CDR3 loop spans 13 amino acids. CDR3 sequence: CSVAASTTPSQYF. The DNA of the CDR3 is TGCAGCGTTGCGGCTAGCACCACTCCATCGCAGTATTTT.